This T cell receptor (beta chain) appears in the sequencing data of a study of breast tumors, draining lymph nodes, adjacent tissues. The study's findings and limits: Data only fit, rather than demonstrated, lymph node origin of most tumor T cells.

Breast cancer patients provided tissue from their axillary draining lymph nodes. The sample holds many counts of this clonotype. Antigen specificity is unknown. Each CDR3 protein gets one entry after TCRdb re-called the multiplex PCR reads with MiXCR. The sample consists of approximately 230,000 distinct CDR3 sequences, 30% to 35% of them appearing once. This sequence originates from a female donor with breast cancer. Some clones in this sample may be carry-over from other donors' samples. Material: axillary lymph node tissue.

CDR3 sequence (DNA): TGTGCCAGCAGCTTAGCCGGGGGCGAGGAAGATACGCAGTATTTT. Its protein is CASSLAGGEEDTQYF. The chain has TRBV11-3 and TRBJ2-3; tentatively, D is TRBD1 or TRBD2 (6 bases each). The CDR3 contains 15 residues. With 1 base removed from V and 5 bases from J, the gap between germline ends came to 13 bases. Germline V gene lookup returns CDR1 SGHNT and CDR2 YENEEA.